This T cell receptor (beta chain) was found in a study of cytomegalovirus exposure and HLA in healthy donors. Broader study findings: A missense variant in DCLRE1C was later tied to TCR beta V- and J-gene trimming. Per published reports, the classifier diagnosed cytomegalovirus status with high specificity and sensitivity. Follow-up analysis found HLA locus-dependent TCR association rates, highest for DRB1 and lowest for HLA-C.

Both 60 Vbeta primers and 13 Jbeta primers went into the PCR. TCRdb's table, derived via immunoSEQ multiplex PCR, lists solely in-frame clones and lacks some. The table has 100,000 to 150,000 clones, 74% seen once. With respect to this clone: The target antigen is unknown.

At sampling all donors were nominally healthy, likely with unrecorded immune exposures. CDR3 length: 15 residues. Germline V gene data show CDR1 as SGHAT and CDR2 as FQNNGV. The sample taken for sequencing was PBMCs. This sequence was found in a woman aged 50 to 60 in good health and CMV-seropositive. The chain uses TRBV11-2 and TRBJ2-5; TRBD1 is a possible D gene (6 bases). Gene TRBJ2-7 matches the end of the DNA better, so the J call may be wrong. The CDR3 bases are TGTGCCAGCAGCTACTCAGGGGCTCGCTCCTACGAGCAGTACTTC. Protein: CASSYSGARSYEQYF.